This T cell receptor (beta chain) emerged from a study of blood T cell repertoires in COVID-19. With V trimmed by 4 bases and J by 5 bases, 7 bases remained unmatched. The CDR3 covers 15 residues. Germline V gives CDR1 LGHNA, CDR2 YSLEER. The method was immunoSEQ multiplex PCR; TCRdb's version includes in-frame clones alone and lacks a portion of them. The table lists about 480,000 clones, 70% to 90% of them singletons. The source of this sequence is a woman aged 18 to 35 with acute COVID-19. This rearrangement joins TRBV4-3 to TRBJ1-4; 7 nucleotides agree with TRBD1. What was sequenced was PBMCs or T cells enriched from blood (not recorded which). As DNA, the CDR3 is TGCGCCAGCAGCCGCGCCGGGACAGAAAATGAAAAACTGTTTTTT. Translated, it gives CASSRAGTENEKLFF.